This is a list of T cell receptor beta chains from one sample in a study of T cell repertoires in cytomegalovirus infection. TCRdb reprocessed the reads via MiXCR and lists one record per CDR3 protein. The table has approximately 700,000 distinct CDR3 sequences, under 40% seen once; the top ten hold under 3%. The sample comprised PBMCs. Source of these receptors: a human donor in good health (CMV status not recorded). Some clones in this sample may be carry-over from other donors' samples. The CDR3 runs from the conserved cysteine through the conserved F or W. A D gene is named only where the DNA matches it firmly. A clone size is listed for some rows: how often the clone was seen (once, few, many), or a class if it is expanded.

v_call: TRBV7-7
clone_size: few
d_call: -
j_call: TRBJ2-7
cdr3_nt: TGTGCTAGCAGCTTGGCTTACGGCATTTACGAGCAGTACTTC
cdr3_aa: CASSLAYGIYEQYF

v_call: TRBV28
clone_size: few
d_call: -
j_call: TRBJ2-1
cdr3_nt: TGTGCCAGCAGTCCCTACTCCTACAATGAGCAGTTCTTC
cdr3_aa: CASSPYSYNEQFF

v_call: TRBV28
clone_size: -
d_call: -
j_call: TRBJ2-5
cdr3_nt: TGTGCCAGCAGTTTAACCACCCCAGGTCTTTTAGAGACCCAGTACTTC
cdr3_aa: CASSLTTPGLLETQYF

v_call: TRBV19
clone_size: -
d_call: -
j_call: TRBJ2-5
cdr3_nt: TGTGCCAGTAGCACCAGGGCCCAAGAGACCCAGTACTTC
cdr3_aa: CASSTRAQETQYF

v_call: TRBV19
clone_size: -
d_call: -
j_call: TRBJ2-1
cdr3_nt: TGTGCCAGTAGTGGAGGACGGGAGACCTGGCAGTTCTTC
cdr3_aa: CASSGGRETWQFF

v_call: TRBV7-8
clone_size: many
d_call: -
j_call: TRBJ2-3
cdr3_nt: TGTGCCAGCAGCTTAGCTTCGATATCCACAGATACGCAGTATTTT
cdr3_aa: CASSLASISTDTQYF

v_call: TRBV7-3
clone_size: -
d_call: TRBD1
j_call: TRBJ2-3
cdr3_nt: TGTACCAGCAGCTTCGACAGGGGCCCCACAGATACGCAGTATTTT
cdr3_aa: CTSSFDRGPTDTQYF

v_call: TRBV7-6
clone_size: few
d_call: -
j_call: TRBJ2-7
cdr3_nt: TGTGCCAGCAGCTTTGAGTACTTC
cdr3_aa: CASSFEYF

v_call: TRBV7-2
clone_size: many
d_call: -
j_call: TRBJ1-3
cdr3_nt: TGTGCCAGCAGCCCCCCATCGGCGAGGAGCACCATATATTTT
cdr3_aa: CASSPPSARSTIYF

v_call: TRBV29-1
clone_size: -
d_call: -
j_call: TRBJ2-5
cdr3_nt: TGCAGCGTTCGGGAGACGCGGGAGACCCAGTACTTC
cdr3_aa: CSVRETRETQYF

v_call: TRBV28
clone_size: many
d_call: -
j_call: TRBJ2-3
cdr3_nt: TGTGCCAGCAGAAGGGACCTCGGTACGCAGTATTTT
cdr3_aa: CASRRDLGTQYF

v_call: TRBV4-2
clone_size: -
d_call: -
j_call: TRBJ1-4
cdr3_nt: TGTGCCAGCAGCCAAGATAGAACAGGGAGGAGAACTGGTGAAAAACTGTTTTTT
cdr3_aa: CASSQDRTGRRTGEKLFF

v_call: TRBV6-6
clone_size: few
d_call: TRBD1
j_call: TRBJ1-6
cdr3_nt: TGTGCCAGCAGAGGACAGGACCAAAATTCACCCCTCCACTTT
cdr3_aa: CASRGQDQNSPLHF

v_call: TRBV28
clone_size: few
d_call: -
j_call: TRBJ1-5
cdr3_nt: TGTGCCAGCGGGGGCCTCTTCGACCCCGGGAGCAATCAGCCCCAGCATTTT
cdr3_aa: CASGGLFDPGSNQPQHF

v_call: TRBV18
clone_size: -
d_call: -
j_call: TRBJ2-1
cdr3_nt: TGTGCCAGCTCAAACACCGCGCGTCAGGGCAATGAGCAGTTCTTC
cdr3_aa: CASSNTARQGNEQFF

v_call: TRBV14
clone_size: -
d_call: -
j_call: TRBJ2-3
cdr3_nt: TGTGCCAGCAGCCTGGAACGAACCCCCTGGGATACGCAGTATTTT
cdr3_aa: CASSLERTPWDTQYF

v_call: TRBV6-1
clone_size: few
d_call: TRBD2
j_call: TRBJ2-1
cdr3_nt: TGTGCCAGCAGTGCTCCGGGACTAGCGGGAGGGTATGAGCAGTTCTTC
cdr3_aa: CASSAPGLAGGYEQFF

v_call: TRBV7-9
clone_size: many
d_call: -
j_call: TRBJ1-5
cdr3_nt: TGTGCCAGCAGCTTTGGTAGGGGGAATCATCAGCCCCAGCATTTT
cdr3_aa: CASSFGRGNHQPQHF

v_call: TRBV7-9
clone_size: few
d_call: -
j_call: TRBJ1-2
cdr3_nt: TGTGCCAGCAGCTTAGCGTCAGGGTATGACGGCTACACCTTC
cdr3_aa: CASSLASGYDGYTF

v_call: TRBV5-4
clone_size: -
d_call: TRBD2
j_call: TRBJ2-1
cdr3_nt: TGTGCCAGCAGCTTGGCGGCTAGCGGGGGCTCCTACAATGAGCAGTTCTTC
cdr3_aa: CASSLAASGGSYNEQFF

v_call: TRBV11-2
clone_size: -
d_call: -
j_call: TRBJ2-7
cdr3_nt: TGTGCCAGCAGCTTAGAGACTGGACTAACCTACGAGCAGTACTTC
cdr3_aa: CASSLETGLTYEQYF

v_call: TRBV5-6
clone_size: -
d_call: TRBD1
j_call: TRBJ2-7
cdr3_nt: TGTGCCAGCAGCGTGGGTGGGACAGCGGACTACGAGCAGTACTTC
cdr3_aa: CASSVGGTADYEQYF

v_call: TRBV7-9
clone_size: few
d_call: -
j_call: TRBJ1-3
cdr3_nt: TGTGCCAGCAGCTTCAGTGGCGGGGGGCACCCTGGAAACACCATATATTTT
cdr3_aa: CASSFSGGGHPGNTIYF

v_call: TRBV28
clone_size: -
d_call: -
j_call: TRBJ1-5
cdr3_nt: TGTGCCAGCGTAGGGCGGTACAATCAGCCCCAGCATTTT
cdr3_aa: CASVGRYNQPQHF

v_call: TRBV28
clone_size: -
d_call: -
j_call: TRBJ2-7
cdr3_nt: TGTGCCAGCAGTTTAGTAACGGCTTCCTACGAGCAGTACTTC
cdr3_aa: CASSLVTASYEQYF

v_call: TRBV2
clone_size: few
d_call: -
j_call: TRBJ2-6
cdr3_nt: TGTGCCAGCAGCTTCAGGGGGGTAGGGTCTGGGGCCAACGTCCTGACTTTC
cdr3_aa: CASSFRGVGSGANVLTF

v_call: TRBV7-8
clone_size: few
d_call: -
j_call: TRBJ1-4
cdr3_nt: TGTGCCAGCAGCCGGAGCTCGGGACCCAGGCCTGAAAAACTGTTTTTT
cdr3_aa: CASSRSSGPRPEKLFF

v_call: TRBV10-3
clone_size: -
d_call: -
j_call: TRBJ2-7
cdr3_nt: TGTGCCATCAGGGCCTTCTACGAGCAGTACTTC
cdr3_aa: CAIRAFYEQYF

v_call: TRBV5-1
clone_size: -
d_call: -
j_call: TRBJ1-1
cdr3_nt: TGCGCCAGCAGCACGGAGGTACATAGGTTAACTGAAGCTTTCTTT
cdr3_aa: CASSTEVHRLTEAFF

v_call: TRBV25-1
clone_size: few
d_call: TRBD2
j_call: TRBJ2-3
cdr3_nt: TGTGCCAGCAGTACCTGGACTAGCGGCTCCACAGATACGCAGTATTTT
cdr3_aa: CASSTWTSGSTDTQYF

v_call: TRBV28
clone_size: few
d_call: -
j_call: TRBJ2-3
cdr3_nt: TGTGCCAGCAGTCGCCGGGGGGCGGGCACAGATACGCAGTATTTT
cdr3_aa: CASSRRGAGTDTQYF

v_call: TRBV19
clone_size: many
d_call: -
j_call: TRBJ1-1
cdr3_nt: TGTGCCAGTAATTTGCCGGGGGTGAACACTGAAGCTTTCTTT
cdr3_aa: CASNLPGVNTEAFF

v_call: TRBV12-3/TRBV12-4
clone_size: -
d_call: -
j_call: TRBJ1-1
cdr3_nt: TGTGCCAGCAGTACTCGGACAGAAGTTGAAACTTTCTTT
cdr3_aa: CASSTRTEVETFF

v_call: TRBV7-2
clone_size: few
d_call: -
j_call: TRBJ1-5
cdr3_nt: TGTGCCAGCAGCTTAGCCGGACAGACCTCAGGGACCCAGCATTTT
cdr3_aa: CASSLAGQTSGTQHF

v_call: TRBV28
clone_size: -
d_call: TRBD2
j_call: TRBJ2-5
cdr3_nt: TGTGCCAGCAGTTCCTCTCTAGCGGGGGGCCAACAAGAGACCCAGTACTTC
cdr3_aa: CASSSSLAGGQQETQYF

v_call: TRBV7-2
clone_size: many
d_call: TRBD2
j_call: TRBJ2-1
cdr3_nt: TGTGCCAGCAGACCTGGGACTAGCGGGAGGGTAAATGAGCAGTTCTTC
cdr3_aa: CASRPGTSGRVNEQFF

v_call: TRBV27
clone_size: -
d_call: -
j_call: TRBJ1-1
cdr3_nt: TGTGCTTTCGAGGGGCCTAACACTGAAGCTTTCTTT
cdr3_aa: CAFEGPNTEAFF

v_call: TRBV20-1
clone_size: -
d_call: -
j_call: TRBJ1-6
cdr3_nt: TGCAGTGTTTTCTTACGGGACCTGCCTTGGGTTGATAATTCACCCCTCCACTTT
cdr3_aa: CSVFLRDLPWVDNSPLHF

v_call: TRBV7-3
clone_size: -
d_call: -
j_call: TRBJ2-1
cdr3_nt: TGTGCCAGCAGCTTATCTTATCAGGGTTACAATGAGCAGTTCTTC
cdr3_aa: CASSLSYQGYNEQFF

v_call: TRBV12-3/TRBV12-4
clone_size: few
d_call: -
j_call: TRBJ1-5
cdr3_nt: TGTGCCAGCACCCTAAGTAATCAGCCCCAGCATTTT
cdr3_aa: CASTLSNQPQHF

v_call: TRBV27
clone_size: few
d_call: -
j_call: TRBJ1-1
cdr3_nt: TGTGCCAGCAGTTCAGTTCGGACCATGAACACTGAAGCTTTCTTT
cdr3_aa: CASSSVRTMNTEAFF

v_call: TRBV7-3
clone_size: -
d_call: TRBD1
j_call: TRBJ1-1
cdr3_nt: TGTGCCAGCAGCCATGGGGACAGGGGGCAAACTGAAGCTTTCTTT
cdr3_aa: CASSHGDRGQTEAFF

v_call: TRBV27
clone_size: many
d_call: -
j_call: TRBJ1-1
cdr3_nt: TGTGCCAGCAGTTTACGGACAGTCGGACGCCGCGGGCTGGGCACTGAAGCTTTCTTT
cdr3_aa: CASSLRTVGRRGLGTEAFF

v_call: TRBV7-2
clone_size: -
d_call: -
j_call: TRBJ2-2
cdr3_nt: TGTGCCAGCAGGACCGGCAGGGGGCGGGGGATAACCGGGGAGCTGTTTTTT
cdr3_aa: CASRTGRGRGITGELFF

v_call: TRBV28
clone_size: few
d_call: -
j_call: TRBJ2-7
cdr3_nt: TGTGCCAGCAGTTTAAACGGGGTGGGCCCCAGCTCCTACGAGCAGTACTTC
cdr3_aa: CASSLNGVGPSSYEQYF

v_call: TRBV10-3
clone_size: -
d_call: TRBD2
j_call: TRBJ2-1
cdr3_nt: TGTGCCATCAGGGGGACTAGCGGATACAATGAGCAGTTCTTC
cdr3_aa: CAIRGTSGYNEQFF

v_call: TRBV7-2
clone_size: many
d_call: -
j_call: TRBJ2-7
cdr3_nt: TGTGCCAGCAGCTATGCCTACGAGCAGTACTTC
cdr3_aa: CASSYAYEQYF

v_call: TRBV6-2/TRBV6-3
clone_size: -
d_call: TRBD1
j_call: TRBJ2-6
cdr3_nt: TGTGCCAGCAGCCAACAGGGGACCCCCGTCCTGACTTTC
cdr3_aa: CASSQQGTPVLTF

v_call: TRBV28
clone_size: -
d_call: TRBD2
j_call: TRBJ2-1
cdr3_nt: TGTGCCAGCAGTTTGAGTCGAGGGACTAGCTTAACAGCACCTCTTAATGAGCAGTTCTTC
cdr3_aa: CASSLSRGTSLTAPLNEQFF

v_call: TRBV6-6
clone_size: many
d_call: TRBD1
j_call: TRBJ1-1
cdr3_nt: TGTGCCAGCAGTGCTCAACCGGGACAGGGGTTAGGTATGAACACTGAAGCTTTCTTT
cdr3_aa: CASSAQPGQGLGMNTEAFF

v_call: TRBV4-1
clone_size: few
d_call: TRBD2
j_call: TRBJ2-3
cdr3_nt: TGCGCCAGCAGCCAAGATCGGGTCAATAGCGGGGTAACTAGCACAGATACGCAGTATTTT
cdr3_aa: CASSQDRVNSGVTSTDTQYF

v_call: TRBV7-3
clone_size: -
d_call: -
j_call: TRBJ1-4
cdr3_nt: TGTGCCAGCCCCTCCAGTGGGGTTCGCTGCGAACAACTGTTTTTT
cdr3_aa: CASPSSGVRCEQLFF

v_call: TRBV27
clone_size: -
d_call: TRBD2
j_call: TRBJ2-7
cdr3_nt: TGTGCCAGCAGCCATCGTGGGGGGGATTACGAGCAGTACTTC
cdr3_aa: CASSHRGGDYEQYF

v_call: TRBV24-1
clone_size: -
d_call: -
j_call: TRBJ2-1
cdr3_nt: TGTGCCACCAGTCTAGCCGGAACGGGGGGCGGGAATGAGCAGTTCTTC
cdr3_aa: CATSLAGTGGGNEQFF

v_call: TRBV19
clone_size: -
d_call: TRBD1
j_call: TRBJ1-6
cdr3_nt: TGTGCCAGTAGTACCACAGGACAGGTTGTAGAAAATTCACCCCTCCACTTT
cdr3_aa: CASSTTGQVVENSPLHF

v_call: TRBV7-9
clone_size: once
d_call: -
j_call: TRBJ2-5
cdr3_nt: TGTGCCAGCAGCCTTGGAGGGGCGCCTGGGTTCGGGGAGACCCAGTACTTC
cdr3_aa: CASSLGGAPGFGETQYF

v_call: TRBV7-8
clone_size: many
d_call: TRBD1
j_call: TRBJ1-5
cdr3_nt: TGTGCCAGCAGCTTTGGGACAGGCAACAATCAGCCCCAGCATTTT
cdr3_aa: CASSFGTGNNQPQHF

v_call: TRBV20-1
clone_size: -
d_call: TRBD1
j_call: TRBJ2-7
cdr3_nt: TGCAGTGCTAGAGATAATCCCGGGAGTCGGGGGACAGGTATTGGCTACGAGCAGTACTTC
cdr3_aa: CSARDNPGSRGTGIGYEQYF